This T cell receptor (beta chain) was identified in a study of human T cells and chemical hapten exposure. Whole-study context: Variation in per-sample TCR yields came mainly from small pooled library volume differences. Study results and caveats: High-frequency TCRs, those above 1 in 1000, stayed the same after DPC sensitization.

Total RNA was isolated from whole blood that had not been fractionated. The library gave individual cDNA molecules unique molecular identifiers. TCRdb reprocessed the 5' RACE reads via MiXCR and lists one record per CDR3 protein. The sample has over 95,000 distinct CDR3 sequences; roughly 18% are singletons. This clonotype has more than one count but fewer than ten. What it binds is unknown. The germline V and J ends were trimmed by 5 bases and 6 bases, with 15 bases remaining between them. CDR1 and CDR2 from the germline V gene are SQVTM and ANQGSEA. This CDR3 comprises 13 residues. This chain joins TRBV29-1 and TRBJ2-3, with D perhaps TRBD1 (5 bases). The origin of this receptor is a human donor in good health. CDR3 sequence (DNA): TGCAGCGTTCTTCCGCGGAAGGGGGATACGCAGTATTTT. It translates to CSVLPRKGDTQYF.